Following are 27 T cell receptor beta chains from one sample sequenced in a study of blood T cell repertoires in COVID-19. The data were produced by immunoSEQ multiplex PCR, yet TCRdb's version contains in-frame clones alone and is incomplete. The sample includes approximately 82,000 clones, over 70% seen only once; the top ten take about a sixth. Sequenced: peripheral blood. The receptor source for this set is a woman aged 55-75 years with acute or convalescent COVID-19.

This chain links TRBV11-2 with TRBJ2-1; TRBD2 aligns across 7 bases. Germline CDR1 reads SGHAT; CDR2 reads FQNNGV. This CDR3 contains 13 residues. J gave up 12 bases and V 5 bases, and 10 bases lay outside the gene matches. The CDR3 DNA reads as TGTGCCAGCAGCCCAGGGAGGGCCGGGTGGCAGTTCTTC. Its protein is CASSPGRAGWQFF.

The CDR3 DNA reads TGTGCCAGCCGGGGAAACACCATATATTTT. It encodes CASRGNTIYF. The genes are TRBV21-1 and TRBJ1-3. TRBV21-1 is noted as a pseudogene. The CDR3 extends over 10 amino acids.

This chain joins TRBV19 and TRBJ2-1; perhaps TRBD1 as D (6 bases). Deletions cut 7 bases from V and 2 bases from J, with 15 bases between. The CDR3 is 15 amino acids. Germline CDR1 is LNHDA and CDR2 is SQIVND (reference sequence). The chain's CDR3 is CASTLGGVAYNEQFF. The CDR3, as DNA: TGTGCCAGTACCTTAGGGGGTGTCGCCTACAATGAGCAGTTCTTC.

The DNA for the CDR3 is TGTGCCAGCAGCTTAGGGGCGATCCACGGGGGGCCGGAAAAACTGTTTTTT. Translation gives CASSLGAIHGGPEKLFF. The gene calls are TRBV7-2 and TRBJ1-4; D is perhaps TRBD1 (6 bases). From germline, CDR1 is SGHTA and CDR2 FQGNSA. There are 17 residues in the CDR3. V was clipped by 1 base and J by 8 bases, with 20 bases between them.

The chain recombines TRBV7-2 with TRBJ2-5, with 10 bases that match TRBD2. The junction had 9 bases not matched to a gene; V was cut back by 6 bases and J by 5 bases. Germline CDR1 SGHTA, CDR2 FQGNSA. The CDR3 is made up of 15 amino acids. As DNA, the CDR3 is TGTGCCAGCAGTTCCCAGCGGGGGGGCCGTGAGACCCAGTACTTC. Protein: CASSSQRGGRETQYF.

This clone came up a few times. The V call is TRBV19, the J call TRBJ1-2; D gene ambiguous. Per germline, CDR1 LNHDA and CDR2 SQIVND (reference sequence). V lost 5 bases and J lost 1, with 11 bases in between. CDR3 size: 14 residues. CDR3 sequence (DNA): TGTGCCAGTAGTCCCCCGACATATAACTATGGCTACACCTTC. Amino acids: CASSPPTYNYGYTF.

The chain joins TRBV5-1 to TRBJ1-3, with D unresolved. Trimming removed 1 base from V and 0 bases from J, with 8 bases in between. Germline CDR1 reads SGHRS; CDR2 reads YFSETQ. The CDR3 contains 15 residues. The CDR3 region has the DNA TGCGCCAGCAGCTTGTACGGTGTCTCTGGAAACACCATATATTTT. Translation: CASSLYGVSGNTIYF.

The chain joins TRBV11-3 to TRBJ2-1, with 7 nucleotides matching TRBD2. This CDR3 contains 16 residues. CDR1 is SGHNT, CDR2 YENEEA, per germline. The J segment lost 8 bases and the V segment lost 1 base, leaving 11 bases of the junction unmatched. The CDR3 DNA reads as TGTGCCAGCAGCTTAGGAGGCGGGGGTCTCCACTATGAGCAGTTCTTC. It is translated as CASSLGGGGLHYEQFF.

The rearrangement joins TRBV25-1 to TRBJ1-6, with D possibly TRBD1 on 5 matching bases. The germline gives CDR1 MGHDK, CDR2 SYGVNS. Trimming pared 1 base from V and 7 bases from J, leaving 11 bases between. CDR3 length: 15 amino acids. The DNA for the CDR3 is TGTGCCAGCAGTGAATCCGACAGCCCCAATTCACCCCTCCACTTT. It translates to CASSESDSPNSPLHF.

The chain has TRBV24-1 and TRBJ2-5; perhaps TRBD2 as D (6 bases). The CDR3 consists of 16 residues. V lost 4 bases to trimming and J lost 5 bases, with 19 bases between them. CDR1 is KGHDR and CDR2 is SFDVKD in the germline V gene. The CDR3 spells CATSDMKEGVGETQYF. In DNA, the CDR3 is TGTGCCACCAGTGACATGAAGGAGGGTGTTGGGGAGACCCAGTACTTC.

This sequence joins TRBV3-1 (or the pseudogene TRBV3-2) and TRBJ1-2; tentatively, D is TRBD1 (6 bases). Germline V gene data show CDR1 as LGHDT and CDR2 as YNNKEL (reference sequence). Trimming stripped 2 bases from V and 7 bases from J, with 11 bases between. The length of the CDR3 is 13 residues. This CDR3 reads CASSQTGKGGYTF. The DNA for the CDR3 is TGTGCCAGCAGCCAAACAGGGAAGGGTGGCTACACCTTC.

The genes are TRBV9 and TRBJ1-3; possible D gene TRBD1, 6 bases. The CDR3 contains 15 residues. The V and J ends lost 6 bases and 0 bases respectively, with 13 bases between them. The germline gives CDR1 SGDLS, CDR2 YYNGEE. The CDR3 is CASTKGGYSGNTIYF. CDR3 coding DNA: TGTGCCAGCACCAAGGGGGGGTACTCTGGAAACACCATATATTTT.

The CDR3 region is CASSLGQGAYEQYF. The CDR3, as DNA: TGTGCCAGCAGCTTAGGACAGGGGGCCTACGAGCAGTACTTC. V usage is TRBV7-2 and J usage is TRBJ2-7; 9 bases align to TRBD1. J lost 2 bases, V lost 1 base, and 0 bases had no gene match. Germline V lookup: CDR1 SGHTA, CDR2 FQGNSA. The CDR3 is 14 amino acids.

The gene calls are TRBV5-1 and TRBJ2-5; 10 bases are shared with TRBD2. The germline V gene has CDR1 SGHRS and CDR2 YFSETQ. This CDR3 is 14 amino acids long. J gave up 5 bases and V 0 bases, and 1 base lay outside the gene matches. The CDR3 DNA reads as TGCGCCAGCAGCTTGGCGACTAGCGGGGAGACCCAGTACTTC. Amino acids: CASSLATSGETQYF.

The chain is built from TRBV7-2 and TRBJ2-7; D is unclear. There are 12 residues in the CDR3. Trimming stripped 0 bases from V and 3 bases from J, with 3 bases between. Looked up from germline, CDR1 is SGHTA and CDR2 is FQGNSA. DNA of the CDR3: TGTGCCAGCAGCTTAGCTCACTACGAGCAGTACTTC. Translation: CASSLAHYEQYF.

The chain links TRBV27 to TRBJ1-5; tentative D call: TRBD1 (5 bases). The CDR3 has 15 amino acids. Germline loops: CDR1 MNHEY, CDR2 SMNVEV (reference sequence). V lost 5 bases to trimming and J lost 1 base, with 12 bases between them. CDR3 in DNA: TGTGCCAGCAGTCCCCAGGGTGCCAGCAATCAGCCCCAGCATTTT. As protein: CASSPQGASNQPQHF.

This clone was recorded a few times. The CDR3 coding sequence is TGTGCCAGCAGTGGGACTAGCGGGAGCAATGAGCAGTTCTTC. It encodes CASSGTSGSNEQFF. J is TRBJ2-1 and V is TRBV6-4; 13 positions agree with TRBD2. The CDR3 has 14 amino acids. The germline V gene encodes CDR1 MRHNA and CDR2 SNTAGT. The V gene end was trimmed by 4 bases and the J gene end by 6 bases; junction bases not matched to a gene: 0.

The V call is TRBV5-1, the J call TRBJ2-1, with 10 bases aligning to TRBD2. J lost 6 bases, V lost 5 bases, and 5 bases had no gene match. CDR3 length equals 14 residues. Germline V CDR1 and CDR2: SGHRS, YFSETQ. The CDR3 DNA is TGCGCCAGCAGTGAAGGACTAGCGGCCAATGAGCAGTTCTTC. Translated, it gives CASSEGLAANEQFF.

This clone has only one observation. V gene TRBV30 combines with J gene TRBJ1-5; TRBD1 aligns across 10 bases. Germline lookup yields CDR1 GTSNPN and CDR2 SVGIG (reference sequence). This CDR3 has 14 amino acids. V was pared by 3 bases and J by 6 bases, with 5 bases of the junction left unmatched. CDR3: CAWRPRTGGQPQHF. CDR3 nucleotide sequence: TGTGCCTGGAGGCCCCGGACAGGGGGTCAGCCCCAGCATTTT.

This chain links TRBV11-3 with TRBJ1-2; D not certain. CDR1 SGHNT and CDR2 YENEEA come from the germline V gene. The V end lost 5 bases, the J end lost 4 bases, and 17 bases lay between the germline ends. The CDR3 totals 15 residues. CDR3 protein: CASSGPGSSPYGYTF. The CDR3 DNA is TGTGCCAGCAGCGGCCCGGGTAGCTCCCCCTATGGCTACACCTTC.

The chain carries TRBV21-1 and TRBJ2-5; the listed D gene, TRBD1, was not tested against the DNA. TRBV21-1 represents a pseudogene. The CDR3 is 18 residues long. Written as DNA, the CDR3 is TGTGCCAGCAGCAAAATCCTCCGAGGCGACAGCTCACAAGAGACCCAGTACTTC. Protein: CASSKILRGDSSQETQYF.

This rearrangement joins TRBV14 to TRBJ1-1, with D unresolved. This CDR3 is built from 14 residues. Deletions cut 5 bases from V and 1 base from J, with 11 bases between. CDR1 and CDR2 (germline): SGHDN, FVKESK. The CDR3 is CASSVRGQNTEAFF. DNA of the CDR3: TGTGCCAGCAGCGTAAGAGGCCAGAACACTGAAGCTTTCTTT.

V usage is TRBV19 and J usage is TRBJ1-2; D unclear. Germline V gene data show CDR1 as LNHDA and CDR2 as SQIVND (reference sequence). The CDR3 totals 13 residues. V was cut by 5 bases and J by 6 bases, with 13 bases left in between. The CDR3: CASSPRGEDGYTF. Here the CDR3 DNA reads TGTGCCAGTAGTCCCCGGGGTGAGGATGGCTACACCTTC.

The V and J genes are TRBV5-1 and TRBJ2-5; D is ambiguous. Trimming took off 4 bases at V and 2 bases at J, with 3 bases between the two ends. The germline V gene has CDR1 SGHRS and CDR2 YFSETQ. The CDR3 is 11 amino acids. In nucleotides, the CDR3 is TGCGCCAGCAGCATACAAGAGACCCAGTACTTC. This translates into CASSIQETQYF.

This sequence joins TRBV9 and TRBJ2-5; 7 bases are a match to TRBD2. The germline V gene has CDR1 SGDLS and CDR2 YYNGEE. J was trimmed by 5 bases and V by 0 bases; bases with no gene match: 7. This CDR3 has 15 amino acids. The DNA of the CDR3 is TGTGCCAGCAGCGTAGCCGGCGGGAGTATCGAGACCCAGTACTTC. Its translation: CASSVAGGSIETQYF.

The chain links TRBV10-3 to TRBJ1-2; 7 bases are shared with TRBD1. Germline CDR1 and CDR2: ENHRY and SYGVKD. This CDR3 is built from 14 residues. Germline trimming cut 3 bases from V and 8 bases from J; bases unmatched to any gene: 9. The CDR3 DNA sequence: TGTGCCATCAGTGATCAGACAGGGTCCTACGGCTACACCTTC. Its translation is CAISDQTGSYGYTF.

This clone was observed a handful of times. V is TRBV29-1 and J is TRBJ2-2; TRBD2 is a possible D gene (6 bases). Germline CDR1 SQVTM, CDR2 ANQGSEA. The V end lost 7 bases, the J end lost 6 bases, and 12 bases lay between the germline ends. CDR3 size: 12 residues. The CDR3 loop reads CSAGGASGELFF. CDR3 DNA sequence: TGCAGCGCCGGAGGGGCTTCCGGGGAGCTGTTTTTT.